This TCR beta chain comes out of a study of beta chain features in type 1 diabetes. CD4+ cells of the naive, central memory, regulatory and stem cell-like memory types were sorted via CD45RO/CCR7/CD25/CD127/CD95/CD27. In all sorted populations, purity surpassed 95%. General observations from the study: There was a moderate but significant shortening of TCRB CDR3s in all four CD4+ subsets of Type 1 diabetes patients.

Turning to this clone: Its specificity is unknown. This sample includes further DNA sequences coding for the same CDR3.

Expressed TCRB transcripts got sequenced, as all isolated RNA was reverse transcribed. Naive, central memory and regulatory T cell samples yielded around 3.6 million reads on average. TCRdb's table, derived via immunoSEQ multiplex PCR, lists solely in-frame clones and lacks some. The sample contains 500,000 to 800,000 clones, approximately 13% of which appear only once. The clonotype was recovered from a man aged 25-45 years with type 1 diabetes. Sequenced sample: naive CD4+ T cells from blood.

The CDR3 loop reads CASGGYGYTF. CDR3 bases: TGTGCCAGTGGAGGCTATGGCTACACCTTC. The chain links TRBV19 to TRBJ1-2; no clear D gene. V gave up 8 bases and J gave up 4 bases, with 5 bases separating them. This CDR3 is 10 amino acids long. CDR1 is LNHDA and CDR2 is SQIVND in the germline V gene (reference sequence).